This T cell receptor beta chain derives from a study of cytomegalovirus exposure and HLA in healthy donors. Study summary: The 100 to 150 validation repertoires matched the approximately 700 first-cohort repertoires in platform, a later analysis reported.

Study-wide findings and caveats: According to reports, the classifier identified cytomegalovirus status with high specificity and sensitivity. TCR beta chains numbering more than 150 were designated cytomegalovirus-associated.

The validation cohort, a group of over a hundred subjects, included the donors and was separate from the approximately 650-subject first cohort. With V trimmed by 4 bases and J by 5 bases, 11 bases remained unmatched. Germline CDR1 is SGHRS and CDR2 is YFSETQ. The CDR3 length is 15 residues. Sequenced by immunoSEQ multiplex PCR; TCRdb stores in-frame clones only, minus some. The repertoire includes about 54,000 clones, roughly nine tenths of them detected once, and around 8% sits in the top ten. As regards this clone: The antigen remains undetermined.

The chain recombines TRBV5-1 with TRBJ2-5, with TRBD1 matching over 7 bases. The origin of this receptor is a woman under 30 in good health and CMV-seropositive. Sequenced: PBMCs. The chain's CDR3 is CASSLPRGQGETQYF. The CDR3 nucleotides read TGCGCCAGCAGCCTCCCGAGGGGGCAGGGGGAGACCCAGTACTTC.